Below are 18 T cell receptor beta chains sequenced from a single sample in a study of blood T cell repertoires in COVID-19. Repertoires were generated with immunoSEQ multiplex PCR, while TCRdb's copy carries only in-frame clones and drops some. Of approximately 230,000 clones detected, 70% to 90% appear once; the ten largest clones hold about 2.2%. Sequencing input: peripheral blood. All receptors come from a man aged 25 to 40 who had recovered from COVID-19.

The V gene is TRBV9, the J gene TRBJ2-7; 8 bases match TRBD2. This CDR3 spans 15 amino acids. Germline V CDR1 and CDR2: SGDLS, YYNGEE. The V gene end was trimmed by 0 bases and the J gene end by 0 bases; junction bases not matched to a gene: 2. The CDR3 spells CASSVGTSLSYEQYF. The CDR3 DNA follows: TGTGCCAGCAGCGTAGGGACTAGCCTCTCCTACGAGCAGTACTTC.

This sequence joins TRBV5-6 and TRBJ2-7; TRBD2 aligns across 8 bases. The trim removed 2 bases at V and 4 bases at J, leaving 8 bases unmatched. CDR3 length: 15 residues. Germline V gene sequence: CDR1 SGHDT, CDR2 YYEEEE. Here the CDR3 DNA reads TGTGCCAGCAGCTTCCCGGGGGGGCCTCTGTACGAGCAGTACTTC. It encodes CASSFPGGPLYEQYF.

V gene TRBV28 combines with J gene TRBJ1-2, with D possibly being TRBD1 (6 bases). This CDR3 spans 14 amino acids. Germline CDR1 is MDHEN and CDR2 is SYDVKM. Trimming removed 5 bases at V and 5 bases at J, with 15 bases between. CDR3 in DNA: TGTGCCAGCAGTGACCTCAGGGGAGGGTATGGCTACACCTTC. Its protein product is CASSDLRGGYGYTF.

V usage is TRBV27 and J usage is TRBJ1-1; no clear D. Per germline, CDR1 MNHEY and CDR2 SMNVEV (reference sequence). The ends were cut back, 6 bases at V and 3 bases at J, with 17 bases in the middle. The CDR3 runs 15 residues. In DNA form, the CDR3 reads TGTGCCAGCAGCAAATCTGGGCGAATCTACACTGAAGCTTTCTTT. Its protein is CASSKSGRIYTEAFF.

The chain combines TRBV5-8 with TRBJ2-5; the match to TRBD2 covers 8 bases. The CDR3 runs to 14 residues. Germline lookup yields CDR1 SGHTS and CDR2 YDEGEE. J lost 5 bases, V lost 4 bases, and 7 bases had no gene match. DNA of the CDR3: TGTGCCAGCAGCAACGGGGGGGCCTGGGAGACCCAGTACTTC. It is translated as CASSNGGAWETQYF.

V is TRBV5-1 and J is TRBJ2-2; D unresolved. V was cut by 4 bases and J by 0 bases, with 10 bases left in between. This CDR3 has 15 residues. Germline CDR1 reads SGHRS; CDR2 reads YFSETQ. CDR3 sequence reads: CASSIDTPNTGELFF. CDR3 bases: TGCGCCAGCAGCATTGACACCCCGAACACCGGGGAGCTGTTTTTT.

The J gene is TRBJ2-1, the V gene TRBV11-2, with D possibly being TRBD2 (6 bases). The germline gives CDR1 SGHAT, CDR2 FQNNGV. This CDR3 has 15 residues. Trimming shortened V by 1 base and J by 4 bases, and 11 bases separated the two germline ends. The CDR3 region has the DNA TGTGCCAGCAGCTTAGGGTGGGGGGAATACAATGAGCAGTTCTTC. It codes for CASSLGWGEYNEQFF. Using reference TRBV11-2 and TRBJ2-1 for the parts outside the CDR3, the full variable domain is EAGVAQSPRYKIIEKRQSVAFWCNPISGHATLYWYQQILGQGPKLLIQFQNNGVVDDSQLPKDRFSAERLKGVDSTLKIQPAKLEDSAVYLCASSLGWGEYNEQFFGPGTRLTVL.

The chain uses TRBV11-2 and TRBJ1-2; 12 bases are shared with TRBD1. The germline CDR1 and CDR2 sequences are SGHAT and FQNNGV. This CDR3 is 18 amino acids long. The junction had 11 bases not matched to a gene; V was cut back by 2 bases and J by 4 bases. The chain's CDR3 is CASSLRRRDRGLFYGYTF. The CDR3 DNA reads TGTGCCAGCAGCTTAAGGAGAAGGGACAGGGGGCTTTTCTATGGCTACACCTTC.

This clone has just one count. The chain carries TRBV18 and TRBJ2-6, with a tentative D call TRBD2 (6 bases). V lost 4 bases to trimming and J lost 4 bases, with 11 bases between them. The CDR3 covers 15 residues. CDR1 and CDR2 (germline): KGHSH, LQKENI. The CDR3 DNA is TGTGCCAGCTCACGGTCCGGGAGCGGGGCCAACGTCCTGACTTTC. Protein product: CASSRSGSGANVLTF.

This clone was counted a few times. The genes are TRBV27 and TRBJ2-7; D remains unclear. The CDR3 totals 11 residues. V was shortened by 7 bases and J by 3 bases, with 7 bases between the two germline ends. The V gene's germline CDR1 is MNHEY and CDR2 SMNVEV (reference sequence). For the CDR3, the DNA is TGTGCCAGCATGAGAGGCTACGAGCAGTACTTC. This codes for CASMRGYEQYF.

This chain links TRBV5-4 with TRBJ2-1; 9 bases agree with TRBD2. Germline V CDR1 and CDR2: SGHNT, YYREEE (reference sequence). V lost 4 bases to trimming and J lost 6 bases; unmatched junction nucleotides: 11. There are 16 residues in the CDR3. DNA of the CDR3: TGTGCCAGCAGCCGAACCCGCGCTAGCGGGGCCAATGAGCAGTTCTTC. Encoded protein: CASSRTRASGANEQFF. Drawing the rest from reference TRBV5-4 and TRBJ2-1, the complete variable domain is ETGVTQSPTHLIKTRGQQVTLRCSSQSGHNTVSWYQQALGQGPQFIFQYYREEENGRGNFPPRFSGLQFPNYSSELNVNALELDDSALYLCASSRTRASGANEQFFGPGTRLTVL.

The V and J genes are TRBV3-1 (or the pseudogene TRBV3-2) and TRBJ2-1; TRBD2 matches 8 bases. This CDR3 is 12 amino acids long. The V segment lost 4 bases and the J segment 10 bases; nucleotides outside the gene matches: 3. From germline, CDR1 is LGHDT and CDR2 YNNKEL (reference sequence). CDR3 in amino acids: CASSLAGGEQFF. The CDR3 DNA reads TGTGCCAGCAGCCTCGCGGGGGGCGAGCAGTTCTTC.

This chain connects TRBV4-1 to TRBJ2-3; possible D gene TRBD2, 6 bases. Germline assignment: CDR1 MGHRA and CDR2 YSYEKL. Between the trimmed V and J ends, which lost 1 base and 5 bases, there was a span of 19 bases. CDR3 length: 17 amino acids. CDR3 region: CASSQVGAVGGIDTQYF. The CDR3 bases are TGCGCCAGCAGCCAAGTGGGCGCCGTTGGGGGGATAGATACGCAGTATTTT.

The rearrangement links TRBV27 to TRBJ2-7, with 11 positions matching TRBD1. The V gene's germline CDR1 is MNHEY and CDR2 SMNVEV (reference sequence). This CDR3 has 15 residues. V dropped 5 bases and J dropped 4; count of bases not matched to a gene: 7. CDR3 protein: CASSQRGQGGYEQYF. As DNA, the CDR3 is TGTGCCAGCAGTCAGAGGGGACAGGGGGGATACGAGCAGTACTTC.

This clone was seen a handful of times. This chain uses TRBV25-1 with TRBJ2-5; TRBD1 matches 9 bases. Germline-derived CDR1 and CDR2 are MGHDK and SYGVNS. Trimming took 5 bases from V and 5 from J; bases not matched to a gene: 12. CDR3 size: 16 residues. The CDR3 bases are TGTGCCAGCAGTACCGGGACAGGGTTCACCGCGGAGACCCAGTACTTC. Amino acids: CASSTGTGFTAETQYF.

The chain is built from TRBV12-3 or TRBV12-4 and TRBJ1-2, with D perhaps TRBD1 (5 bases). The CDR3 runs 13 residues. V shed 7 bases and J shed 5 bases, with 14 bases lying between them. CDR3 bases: TGTGCCAGCATTGGAGGGACCGGATATGGCTACACCTTC. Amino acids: CASIGGTGYGYTF.

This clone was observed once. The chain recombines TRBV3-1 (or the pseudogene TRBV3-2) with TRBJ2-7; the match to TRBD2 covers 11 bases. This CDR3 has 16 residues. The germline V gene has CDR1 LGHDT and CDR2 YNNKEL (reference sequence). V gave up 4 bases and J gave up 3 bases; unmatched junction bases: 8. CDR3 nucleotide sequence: TGTGCCAGCAGCCTTCCACTAGCGGGGGACCGCTACGAGCAGTACTTC. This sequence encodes CASSLPLAGDRYEQYF.

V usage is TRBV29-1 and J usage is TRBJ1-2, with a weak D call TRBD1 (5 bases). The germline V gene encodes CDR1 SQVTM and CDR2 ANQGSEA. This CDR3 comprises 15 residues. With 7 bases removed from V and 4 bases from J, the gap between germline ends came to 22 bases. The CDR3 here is CSAHSGRRALYGYTF. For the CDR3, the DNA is TGCAGCGCTCACTCGGGACGGAGGGCACTCTATGGCTACACCTTC.